This T cell receptor beta chain was sequenced in a study of blood T cell repertoires in COVID-19 (dated by TCRdb to between 2020 and 2021). Notes on the research overall: Samples covering the acute and convalescent phases of COVID-19 were provided by collaborators in the United States, Italy and Spain. Samples came from the ongoing ImmuneRACE study (first 160 participants) plus 1,254 subjects from 6 global collaborators. The prospective study material was composed of cDNA or gDNA derived from T cells, B-cell-depleted T cells, or PBMCs. Where HLA class I and class II types were available, the types were taken from metadata supplied by the sample provider, not from assay-based typing. Subjects who had been exposed to COVID-19, were actively infected with it, or had recovered from it provided the deeply sampled blood TCRbeta repertoires that made up the dataset. The repertoires were released in a freely available public database meant as a resource for research on the immune response to SARS-CoV-2. The sample metadata nearly always contained a de-identified subject ID, COVID-19 status, age in years and sex.

TCRbeta CDR3 regions were amplified from genomic DNA using the immunoSEQ Assay, a bias-controlled multiplex PCR. The source study handled its data this way. Within the assay, amplification of reference gene primers was used to estimate how many nucleated cells each sample contained. To quantify the absolute abundance of each unique TCRbeta CDR3 rearrangement, sequence reads were collapsed and filtered. For each sample, productive Simpson clonality was calculated as the square root of Simpson's diversity index across productive rearrangements. TCRdb stores this immuneACCESS table with in-frame sequences only. Part of the clones is absent; in the studies checked, under half of the shortfall reflects unresolved V genes, and no reason is known for the rest. The DNA was the basis for D and trimming; V, J and clone size are from that table. For this sample there are roughly 210,000 clones; about 85% appear just once. The ten largest clonotypes hold 10% to 13% of the sample.

The CDR3 sequence holds 13 residues, the cysteine and phenylalanine included. Kept here is only the CDR3 DNA, which spans 39 bases and is read in frame from base 1. V was cut back by 2 bases and J by 2 bases, leaving a gap of 6 bases between them. Sequences ENHRY (CDR1) and SYGVKD (CDR2) are obtained from the germline V gene. One collaborating source in Seattle enrolled patients during active infection and followed them longitudinally through the course of disease. The collaborating institutions used their own protocols to collect whole blood in K2EDTA tubes. For TCRbeta analysis, collaborators shipped samples in one of three forms: frozen whole blood, isolated PBMCs, or DNA extracted from either of those sample types. Points on this clone: Its antigen is unknown. Base qualities are not provided; no much larger clone lies one nucleotide away.

The paper as a whole reports these results and caveats: The quantity of clinical and demographic metadata differed by source and by participant and was supplied without curation.

This TCR was recovered from a woman older than 75 with COVID-19, enrolled during active disease. The sample was peripheral blood. The rearrangement joined TRBV10-3 to TRBJ2-5, with no confident D gene call. The base sequence is TGTGCCATCAGTGAGGGGCAGCAAGAGACCCAGTACTTC. This sequence encodes CAISEGQQETQYF.